This T cell receptor (beta chain) was sequenced in a study of T cells in Graves' hyperthyroidism and ophthalmopathy. Using RNA transcripts as the source, TCR beta CDR3 regions were amplified. The primer set for the first-round RT-PCR of the TCR CDR3 was HTBI. Each CDR3 protein is one row after TCRdb ran MiXCR on the multiplex PCR reads. This table has around 340,000 distinct CDR3 sequences, about a sixth appearing once. Study-wide findings and caveats: Most expanded thyroid clonotypes above 0.001 recurred in blood.

This clonotype was observed at least ten times. The target antigen is unknown. The CDR3 is made up of 14 amino acids. Trimming removed 1 base from V and 0 bases from J, with 9 bases in between. CDR1 is DFQATT, CDR2 SNEGSKA, per germline (reference sequence). The TCR comes from a woman in her twenties or thirties with Graves' hyperthyroidism that later progressed to Graves' ophthalmopathy. This sequence joins TRBV20-1 and TRBJ1-1; possible D gene TRBD1, 5 bases. Specimen: blood. The CDR3 region is CSARVGVVNTEAFF. The CDR3 DNA sequence: TGCAGTGCTAGAGTGGGGGTAGTGAACACTGAAGCTTTCTTT.